Listed below are T cell receptor beta chains from one sample, sequenced in a study of blood T cell repertoires in COVID-19. Libraries were prepared by immunoSEQ multiplex PCR; TCRdb keeps only in-frame clonotypes and omits some of them. The profile shows about 190,000 clones, around 85% of them singletons. The sample consisted of peripheral blood. These receptors were collected from an elderly man with COVID-19, enrolled during active disease. Each CDR3 is given without its conserved first and last residue. D genes are given only for firm matches.

D	V	CDR3
TRBD1	TRBV4-1	ASSQESLAGGAYNEQF
TRBD1	TRBV28	ASSFYRGGTEAF
TRBD2	TRBV28	ASSLFSGGYREQY
NA	TRBV5-6	ASSPAAGMAFFGNTIY
NA	TRBV16	ASSQPGDSNQPQH
NA	TRBV7-2	ASSFYPSGTQY
NA	TRBV2	ASSRGTSNEQF
NA	TRBV6-5	ASTPRRDFQPQH
NA	TRBV5-1	ASSLGGAYNEQF
NA	TRBV6-5	ASDSPVNQPQH
TRBD1	TRBV27	ASSAYPGQGGTEAF
NA	TRBV10-2	ASTTGTLGAF
NA	TRBV5-1	ASSLDSIEAF
TRBD2	TRBV6-5	ASRFRGGKNEQF
TRBD1	TRBV10-1	ASSSRTGNTGELF
NA	TRBV19	ASSIVGVQPQH
NA	TRBV5-4	ASSFIGRGNTEAF
NA	TRBV6-5	ASSLFSRGPQH
NA	TRBV28	ASSPLSGGGQPQH
NA	TRBV20-1	SVSGGGYT
NA	TRBV9	ASSPVAGDSPLH
TRBD1	TRBV4-3	ASSHRTGRNTEAF
NA	TRBV5-4	ASSSVTDTQY
NA	TRBV28	ASSWARWGRGQPQH
TRBD1	TRBV12-3/TRBV12-4	ASSADRVKY
NA	TRBV5-1	ASSLEQQISPLH
NA	TRBV5-4	ASSLEKTFYNEQF
TRBD2	TRBV5-1	ASRSGLAGRQETQY
NA	TRBV7-9	ASSSQVDTEAF
NA	TRBV6-2/TRBV6-3	ASSYSGESGELF
TRBD2	TRBV9	ASSVPGTSDTDTQY
TRBD1	TRBV18	ASSYGTGLQPQH
TRBD1	TRBV27	ASSRRGYAEAF
TRBD1	TRBV18	ASSPPDRGLGPIY
NA	TRBV7-8	ASSLVRTSYEQY
TRBD1	TRBV2	ASRGDRVNTEAF
NA	TRBV5-1	ASRSEGTYNSPLH
NA	TRBV28	ASRGTRGTYGYT
TRBD1	TRBV18	ASSPETGGETQY